The clone carrying this T cell receptor beta chain was recorded a few times. Antigen unknown. TCR beta cDNA libraries had unique molecular identifiers. TCRdb fed the PCR reads into MiXCR, producing one record per CDR3 protein. The data hold roughly 800,000 distinct CDR3 sequences, with roughly 27% observed a single time. Between the trimmed V and J ends, which lost 6 bases and 6 bases, there was a span of 9 bases. Germline V gene lookup returns CDR1 DFQATT and CDR2 SNEGSKA (reference sequence). The CDR3 length is 11 residues. These data originate in a study of post-analysis software for immune sequencing data. Study details: Relapsing-remitting, secondary progressive and progressive-relapsing forms made up the multiple sclerosis disease courses. Overall study findings and caveats: Those with multiple sclerosis, the patient group, showed significantly lower normalized Chao1 diversity than controls. TRBV5-6, TRBV5-1 and TRBV20-1 were among 4 or 5 TRBV segments more frequent in patients than controls.

Sequencing input: blood. The sequence derives from a girl between 5 and 17 years old with multiple sclerosis. The gene calls are TRBV20-1 and TRBJ2-1; D is undetermined. The CDR3: CSAGRFNEQFF. CDR3 nucleotides: TGCAGTGCCGGAAGATTCAATGAGCAGTTCTTC.